This T cell receptor beta chain was profiled in a study of response to subunit inactivated influenza vaccine. This CDR3 region has 14 residues. The V end lost 6 bases, the J end lost 2 bases, and 13 bases lay between the germline ends. Germline CDR1 and CDR2: DFQATT and SNEGSKA (reference sequence). TCRdb independently ran MiXCR on the RT-PCR reads; one entry per CDR3 protein. The sample shows approximately 700,000 distinct CDR3 sequences, 15% to 19% of them seen only once. This clonotype occurred many times. The starting material was PBMCs from blood, obtained approximately 13 days after vaccination. V is TRBV20-1 and J is TRBJ2-2; a weak D match, TRBD1 (5 bases). The sequence was obtained from a man aged 50 to 59 who received an inactivated influenza vaccine. The CDR3 region is CSARKTGNTGELFF. The CDR3 nucleotides are TGCAGTGCCAGGAAAACAGGAAACACCGGGGAGCTGTTTTTT.